A selection of T cell receptor beta chains follows, all from one sample in a study of T cell changes during pregnancy in multiple sclerosis. Profiling relied on immunoSEQ multiplex PCR, and the TCRdb table lists in-frame clones only, not all of them. This sample has about 42,000 clones, with approximately 92% found just once. The material sequenced was CD4+ T cells from peripheral blood mononuclear cells, taken after pregnancy. Receptor source: a female donor in good health, enrolled as a control in a pregnancy study. Both conserved end residues are part of each CDR3. The order of the fields is D gene, clone size, V gene, J gene, CDR3 length, CDR3 protein, CDR3 DNA. A D gene is named only where the DNA matches it firmly. Rows give clone size only sometimes, using once, few, many, or a class for an expanded clone.

D gene: .; clone size: medium-sized; V gene: TRBV5-6; J gene: TRBJ1-1; CDR3 length: 13; CDR3 protein: CASAGAGITEAFF; CDR3 DNA: TGTGCCAGCGCAGGGGCAGGGATCACTGAAGCTTTCTTT
D gene: TRBD2; clone size: .; V gene: TRBV28; J gene: TRBJ2-4; CDR3 length: 14; CDR3 protein: CASLSAGGQNIQYF; CDR3 DNA: TGTGCCAGCCTTTCCGCGGGGGGCCAAAACATTCAGTACTTC
D gene: .; clone size: .; V gene: TRBV9; J gene: TRBJ2-1; CDR3 length: 15; CDR3 protein: CASSVDSGLYNEQFF; CDR3 DNA: TGTGCCAGCAGCGTAGATAGCGGACTTTACAATGAGCAGTTCTTC
D gene: TRBD1; clone size: .; V gene: TRBV28; J gene: TRBJ1-2; CDR3 length: 16; CDR3 protein: CASRVRTGALVYGYTF; CDR3 DNA: TGTGCCAGCAGGGTCCGGACAGGGGCTCTCGTCTATGGCTACACCTTC
D gene: TRBD2; clone size: .; V gene: TRBV4-2; J gene: TRBJ2-2; CDR3 length: 20; CDR3 protein: CASSQEGALSSGRATGELFF; CDR3 DNA: TGTGCCAGCAGCCAAGAAGGGGCCCTTTCTAGCGGGAGGGCCACCGGGGAGCTGTTTTTT
D gene: .; clone size: .; V gene: TRBV5-1; J gene: TRBJ2-1; CDR3 length: 15; CDR3 protein: CASSLLTVSYNEQFF; CDR3 DNA: TGCGCCAGCAGCTTGTTGACAGTATCCTACAATGAGCAGTTCTTC
D gene: TRBD1; clone size: .; V gene: TRBV29-1; J gene: TRBJ2-7; CDR3 length: 16; CDR3 protein: CSVEAQDRGRIYEQYF; CDR3 DNA: TGCAGCGTTGAGGCCCAGGACAGGGGGCGGATCTACGAGCAGTACTTC
D gene: TRBD1; clone size: .; V gene: TRBV28; J gene: TRBJ1-6; CDR3 length: 14; CDR3 protein: CASSPGTGVSPLHF; CDR3 DNA: TGTGCCAGCAGTCCGGGGACAGGGGTTTCACCCCTCCACTTT
D gene: TRBD2; clone size: once; V gene: TRBV18; J gene: TRBJ2-7; CDR3 length: 15; CDR3 protein: CASSHELAGASEQYF; CDR3 DNA: TGTGCCAGCTCACATGAACTAGCGGGAGCTTCCGAGCAGTACTTC
D gene: .; clone size: .; V gene: TRBV23-1; J gene: TRBJ1-5; CDR3 length: 13; CDR3 protein: CAREADSNQPQHF; CDR3 DNA: TGCGCCCGGGAGGCCGACAGCAATCAGCCCCAGCATTTT
D gene: .; clone size: .; V gene: TRBV28; J gene: TRBJ1-1; CDR3 length: 12; CDR3 protein: CASSPRGAAAFF; CDR3 DNA: TGTGCCAGCAGTCCCCGGGGGGCAGCAGCTTTCTTT
D gene: .; clone size: .; V gene: TRBV7-9; J gene: TRBJ2-1; CDR3 length: 14; CDR3 protein: CAATIGASYNEQFF; CDR3 DNA: TGTGCCGCAACCATCGGAGCGTCCTACAATGAGCAGTTCTTC
D gene: .; clone size: .; V gene: TRBV7-9; J gene: TRBJ2-1; CDR3 length: 13; CDR3 protein: CASSPSAYNEQFF; CDR3 DNA: TGTGCCAGCAGCCCCAGCGCCTACAATGAGCAGTTCTTC
D gene: .; clone size: .; V gene: TRBV5-1; J gene: TRBJ1-2; CDR3 length: 17; CDR3 protein: CASSTIGTGGTQDGYTF; CDR3 DNA: TGCGCCAGCAGTACGATAGGGACCGGGGGGACCCAGGATGGCTACACCTTC
D gene: TRBD1; clone size: .; V gene: TRBV7-9; J gene: TRBJ2-3; CDR3 length: 17; CDR3 protein: CASSPGQGSGSTDTQYF; CDR3 DNA: TGTGCCAGCTCACCGGGACAGGGTTCAGGAAGCACAGATACGCAGTATTTT
D gene: .; clone size: .; V gene: TRBV2; J gene: TRBJ1-6; CDR3 length: 16; CDR3 protein: CASRSPVGGVNSPLHF; CDR3 DNA: TGTGCCAGCAGATCCCCAGTAGGGGGAGTTAATTCACCCCTCCACTTT
D gene: .; clone size: .; V gene: TRBV18; J gene: TRBJ2-7; CDR3 length: 12; CDR3 protein: CASSPSLYEQYF; CDR3 DNA: TGTGCCAGCTCACCCTCCCTCTACGAGCAGTACTTC
D gene: .; clone size: .; V gene: TRBV11-2; J gene: TRBJ2-7; CDR3 length: 12; CDR3 protein: CASSLNRVEQYF; CDR3 DNA: TGTGCCAGCAGCCTAAACAGGGTCGAGCAGTACTTC
D gene: TRBD1; clone size: .; V gene: TRBV6-5; J gene: TRBJ1-1; CDR3 length: 14; CDR3 protein: CASSLAGGLAEAFF; CDR3 DNA: TGTGCCAGCAGTTTAGCAGGGGGGTTGGCTGAAGCTTTCTTT
D gene: .; clone size: .; V gene: TRBV4-1; J gene: TRBJ2-1; CDR3 length: 16; CDR3 protein: CASSQVNSRGYNEQFF; CDR3 DNA: TGCGCCAGCAGCCAGGTAAACTCCCGGGGCTACAATGAGCAGTTCTTC